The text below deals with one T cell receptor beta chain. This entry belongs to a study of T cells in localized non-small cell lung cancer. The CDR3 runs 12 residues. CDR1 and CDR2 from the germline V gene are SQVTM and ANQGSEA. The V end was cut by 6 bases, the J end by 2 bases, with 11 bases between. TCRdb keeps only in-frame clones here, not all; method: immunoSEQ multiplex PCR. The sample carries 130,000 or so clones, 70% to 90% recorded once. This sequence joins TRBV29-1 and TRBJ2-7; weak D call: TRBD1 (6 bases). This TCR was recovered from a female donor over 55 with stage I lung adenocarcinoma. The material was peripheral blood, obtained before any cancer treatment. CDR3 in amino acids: CSVLTGPYEQYF. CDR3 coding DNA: TGCAGCGTCCTGACAGGACCCTACGAGCAGTACTTC.